The 30 T cell receptor beta chains presented below share a single source sample, sequenced in a study of T cells after yellow fever vaccination. TCRdb reprocessed the 5' RACE reads with MiXCR, giving one entry per CDR3 protein. Of some 550,000 distinct CDR3 sequences listed, 15% to 20% are singletons. The source material was PBMCs, sampled 15 days after the yellow fever booster vaccination. These receptor sequences come from a man aged 25 to 40 who received the YFV17D yellow fever vaccine.

The CDR3 DNA reads as TGTGCCAGCAGCCAAGAAGACGGGGGGTCCTACAATGAGCAGTTCTTC. Its protein is CASSQEDGGSYNEQFF. V gene TRBV4-2 combines with J gene TRBJ2-1, with 7 bases that match TRBD2. The CDR3 covers 16 residues. CDR1 and CDR2 (germline): LGHNA, YNFKEQ. Trimming removed 0 bases from V and 1 base from J; junction bases left unmatched: 3.

This clonotype was recorded a few times. The chain recombines TRBV4-2 with TRBJ2-7, with 8 bases fitting TRBD2. The CDR3 has 17 amino acids. In germline, CDR1 is LGHNA, CDR2 YNFKEQ. V lost 0 bases and J lost 3; bases outside the gene matches: 10. The CDR3 spells CASSQEPPGLESYEQYF. CDR3 DNA: TGTGCCAGCAGCCAAGAGCCCCCGGGACTAGAAAGCTACGAGCAGTACTTC.

The rearrangement joins TRBV27 to TRBJ2-1; D might be TRBD1 (6 bases). The CDR3 loop spans 14 amino acids. The ends were cut back, 2 bases at V and 3 bases at J, with 8 bases in the middle. From germline, CDR1 is MNHEY and CDR2 SMNVEV (reference sequence). This chain's CDR3 is CASSLQDSYNEQFF. For the CDR3, the DNA is TGTGCCAGCAGTTTACAGGACAGCTACAATGAGCAGTTCTTC.

This clonotype was recorded a few times. The chain carries TRBV7-8 and TRBJ2-1; 8 nucleotides match TRBD2. The CDR3 extends over 16 amino acids. Germline CDR1 and CDR2: SGHVS and FQNEAQ. Losses at the gene ends were 5 bases for V and 7 bases for J; bases not matched to a gene: 13. The DNA of the CDR3 is TGTGCCAGCAGCATATTAGACGGGAGGGCCCTAAATGAGCAGTTCTTC. This codes for CASSILDGRALNEQFF.

In this sample, this clonotype turned up a few times. DNA for the CDR3: TGTGCCTGGAGAGTACTGGGGACTCAAGAGACCCAGTACTTC. It encodes CAWRVLGTQETQYF. V gene TRBV30 combines with J gene TRBJ2-5; maybe TRBD2 (6 bases). The CDR3 consists of 14 residues. Deletions cut 3 bases from V and 2 bases from J, with 13 bases between. Germline V lookup: CDR1 GTSNPN, CDR2 SVGIG (reference sequence).

This clonotype occurred a few times. This chain links TRBV20-1 with TRBJ2-3; the match to TRBD2 covers 8 bases. CDR1 is DFQATT and CDR2 is SNEGSKA in the germline V gene (reference sequence). The V gene end was trimmed by 6 bases and the J gene end by 2 bases; junction bases not matched to a gene: 13. The CDR3 runs to 16 residues. DNA of the CDR3: TGCAGTGCCGACCCTACTAGCGGAAGGAACACAGATACGCAGTATTTT. It codes for CSADPTSGRNTDTQYF.

This clonotype was picked up a small number of times. The CDR3 protein is CASSQTLGVGAGELFF. The CDR3 coding sequence is TGTGCCAGCAGCCAGACCTTAGGGGTGGGGGCCGGGGAGCTGTTTTTT. V and J are TRBV4-2 and TRBJ2-2; D is possibly TRBD1 or TRBD2 (5 bases each). Germline V CDR1 and CDR2: LGHNA, YNFKEQ. The CDR3 is 16 amino acids. Trimming removed 3 bases at V and 6 bases at J, with 17 bases between.

This rearrangement joins TRBV29-1 to TRBJ2-4; D may be TRBD2 (6 bases). The V gene lost 3 bases and the J gene lost 7 bases, with 16 bases spanning the gap. The CDR3 is made up of 14 amino acids. The germline CDR1 and CDR2 sequences are SQVTM and ANQGSEA. The CDR3: CSVEWDSLRNIQYF. For the CDR3, the DNA is TGCAGCGTTGAGTGGGACTCTCTTCGGAACATTCAGTACTTC.

This clonotype was recorded a few times. The V gene is TRBV20-1, the J gene TRBJ2-2; 8 positions match TRBD2. The CDR3 sequence is 16 residues long. The germline CDR1 and CDR2 sequences are DFQATT and SNEGSKA (reference sequence). J lost 3 bases, V lost 4 bases, and 10 bases had no gene match. In DNA form, the CDR3 reads TGCAGTGCTATATCCCGGGGGGGCGCTTACACCGGGGAGCTGTTTTTT. This translates into CSAISRGGAYTGELFF.

This clonotype was seen only a few times. This chain connects TRBV5-1 to TRBJ1-4; 9 bases agree with TRBD1. V lost 3 bases, J lost 8 bases, and 8 bases stayed unmatched. CDR1 and CDR2 from the germline V gene are SGHRS and YFSETQ. This CDR3 has 15 residues. In DNA form, the CDR3 reads TGCGCCAGCAGCTCCCCGGGACAGGGAGGAGAAAAACTGTTTTTT. This encodes CASSSPGQGGEKLFF.

This CDR3 is CASSPSFGANEQFF. Written as DNA, the CDR3 is TGTGCCAGCAGTCCCTCCTTCGGCGCCAATGAGCAGTTCTTC. The chain is built from TRBV6-2 or TRBV6-3 and TRBJ2-1; the D is unclear. CDR1 MNHEY and CDR2 SVGEGT come from the germline V gene. This CDR3 is built from 14 residues. Trimming took off 5 bases at V and 6 bases at J, with 14 bases between the two ends.

The chain carries TRBV30 and TRBJ2-1, with D tentatively TRBD2 (5 bases). Per the germline V gene, CDR1 is GTSNPN and CDR2 is SVGIG (reference sequence). V gave up 4 bases and J gave up 6 bases, with 10 bases separating them. CDR3 length: 12 amino acids. The CDR3 here is CAWTGGSNEQFF. CDR3 in DNA: TGTGCCTGGACCGGAGGCTCCAATGAGCAGTTCTTC. Drawing the rest from reference TRBV30 and TRBJ2-1, the complete variable domain is SQTIHQWPATLVQPVGSPLSLECTVEGTSNPNLYWYRQAAGRGLQLLFYSVGIGQISSEVPQNLSASRPQDRQFILSSKKLLLSDSGFYLCAWTGGSNEQFFGPGTRLTVL.

This clonotype was counted only a few times. The V and J genes are TRBV7-8 and TRBJ2-1; the match to TRBD1 covers 8 bases. Germline values: CDR1 SGHVS, CDR2 FQNEAQ. The CDR3 has 16 amino acids. The V gene end was trimmed by 4 bases and the J gene end by 4 bases; junction bases not matched to a gene: 9. The CDR3 sequence: CASSYQGQANYNEQFF. DNA for the CDR3: TGTGCCAGCAGCTATCAGGGACAGGCGAATTACAATGAGCAGTTCTTC.

The genes are TRBV25-1 and TRBJ1-2; unclear D gene. CDR1 and CDR2 from the germline V gene are MGHDK and SYGVNS. The V end was cut by 3 bases, the J end by 3 bases, with 14 bases between. The CDR3 sequence is 15 residues long. For the CDR3, the DNA is TGTGCCAGCAGTGATGGAGCGCTCCTTGACTATGGCTACACCTTC. Residues: CASSDGALLDYGYTF.

This CDR3 is CASRADRSYNEQFF. CDR3 in DNA: TGTGCCAGCAGAGCGGACCGCTCCTACAATGAGCAGTTCTTC. V and J are TRBV27 and TRBJ2-1; TRBD2 might be the D (5 bases). The CDR3 sequence is 14 residues long. Trimming stripped 6 bases from V and 0 bases from J, with 9 bases between. The V gene's germline CDR1 is MNHEY and CDR2 SMNVEV (reference sequence).

V and J are TRBV4-2 and TRBJ1-1, with D possibly TRBD1 on 5 matching bases. Trimming left V 0 bases short and J 3 bases short, with 11 bases between. The CDR3 has 15 amino acids. Germline CDR1 is LGHNA and CDR2 is YNFKEQ. The DNA for the CDR3 is TGTGCCAGCAGCCAAGATTGGGGCCAAGACACTGAAGCTTTCTTT. This codes for CASSQDWGQDTEAFF.

V and J are TRBV5-6 and TRBJ2-6; D gene unclear. Germline CDR1 and CDR2: SGHDT and YYEEEE. The V gene lost 6 bases and the J gene lost 2 bases, with 6 bases spanning the gap. This CDR3 comprises 13 residues. In DNA form, the CDR3 reads TGTGCCAGCAACCTCCCTGGGGCCAACGTCCTGACTTTC. Amino acids: CASNLPGANVLTF.

This clonotype turned up a few times. J is TRBJ1-1 and V is TRBV20-1; no clear D. Trimming stripped 3 bases from V and 11 bases from J, with 4 bases between. The CDR3 has 8 residues. The germline V gene encodes CDR1 DFQATT and CDR2 SNEGSKA (reference sequence). This CDR3 reads CSARDAFF. As DNA, the CDR3 is TGCAGTGCTAGGGACGCTTTCTTT.

This clonotype was seen more than once but under ten times. This chain links TRBV12-3 or TRBV12-4 with TRBJ2-1, with 7 nucleotides matching TRBD2. Trimming removed 8 bases from V and 7 bases from J; junction bases left unmatched: 11. This CDR3 is 14 amino acids long. In nucleotides, the CDR3 is TGTGCCAGCGCCCGGGGGGTACTAGCGAATGAGCAGTTCTTC. It translates to CASARGVLANEQFF.

This clonotype was seen only a few times. This sequence joins TRBV4-3 and TRBJ2-3; weak D call: TRBD2 (6 bases). V was shortened by 0 bases and J by 8 bases, with 9 bases between the two germline ends. CDR1 LGHNA and CDR2 YSLEER come from the germline V gene. CDR3 length: 13 residues. The CDR3 loop is CASSQEWGGTQYF. DNA of the CDR3: TGCGCCAGCAGCCAAGAATGGGGAGGTACGCAGTATTTT.

This chain connects TRBV23-1 to TRBJ2-7; D may be TRBD1 (6 bases). TRBV23-1 is given ORF status, its function remaining uncertain. V lost 6 bases to trimming and J lost 7 bases, with 19 bases between them. This CDR3 spans 14 amino acids. This CDR3 is CASSKQGSLGEQYF. The DNA for the CDR3 is TGCGCCAGCAGCAAACAGGGCTCCCTGGGAGAGCAGTACTTC.

The chain couples TRBV24-1 to TRBJ2-5; TRBD1 agrees at 7 bases. The J segment lost 1 base and the V segment lost 3 bases, leaving 4 bases of the junction unmatched. The CDR3 spans 15 residues. Germline CDR1 KGHDR, CDR2 SFDVKD. In nucleotides, the CDR3 is TGTGCCACCAGTGATGCACAGGGGACCCAAGAGACCCAGTACTTC. It is translated as CATSDAQGTQETQYF.

This clonotype was counted a single time. The V gene is TRBV12-3 or TRBV12-4, the J gene TRBJ2-2, with 9 nucleotides matching TRBD1. The CDR3 is 16 amino acids. V shed 0 bases and J 6 bases; nucleotides not matched to a gene: 5. This chain's CDR3 is CASSLAPGQGPGELFF. CDR3 nucleotide sequence: TGTGCCAGCAGTTTAGCGCCGGGACAGGGTCCCGGGGAGCTGTTTTTT.

The V and J genes are TRBV4-3 and TRBJ2-2; TRBD1 matches at 9 bases. The V gene end was trimmed by 4 bases and the J gene end by 5 bases; junction bases not matched to a gene: 5. The CDR3 is 15 amino acids. The germline CDR1 and CDR2 sequences are LGHNA and YSLEER. This CDR3 is CASSRGTGRTGELFF. CDR3 coding DNA: TGCGCCAGCAGCCGAGGGACAGGGAGAACCGGGGAGCTGTTTTTT.

This clonotype was seen only a few times. The CDR3 region has the DNA TGTGCCATCACCCCCCGGGGGAGCTCCCAAGAGACCCAGTACTTC. Translated: CAITPRGSSQETQYF. The V and J genes are TRBV10-3 and TRBJ2-5; tentative D call: TRBD2 (6 bases). This CDR3 has 15 amino acids. With 7 bases removed from V and 1 base from J, the gap between germline ends came to 16 bases. Per germline, CDR1 ENHRY and CDR2 SYGVKD.

This clonotype was counted between two and nine times. This chain joins TRBV29-1 and TRBJ2-3; 7 bases are shared with TRBD2. CDR1 is SQVTM and CDR2 is ANQGSEA in the germline V gene. The CDR3 sequence is 14 residues long. The CDR3 sequence: CTPPGGFGTDTQYF. The CDR3 DNA follows: TGCACCCCGCCCGGGGGGTTTGGCACAGATACGCAGTATTTT.

The genes are TRBV4-2 and TRBJ2-1, with D tentatively TRBD2 (5 bases). There are 18 residues in the CDR3. Trimming took 0 bases from V and 4 from J, leaving 19 bases between them. Germline V gene data show CDR1 as LGHNA and CDR2 as YNFKEQ. The CDR3 nucleotides are TGTGCCAGCAGCCAAGACTCGCTCGGGGAGAGACCGTACAATGAGCAGTTCTTC. Its translation is CASSQDSLGERPYNEQFF.

Here the CDR3 DNA reads TGTGCCAGCAGCTTAGAGAGGCGGTACAATGAGCAGTTCTTC. Encoded protein: CASSLERRYNEQFF. The rearrangement uses TRBV7-8 and TRBJ2-1; D remains ambiguous. CDR3 length: 14 amino acids. CDR1 is SGHVS, CDR2 FQNEAQ, per germline. V was shortened by 1 base and J by 4 bases, with 8 bases between the two germline ends.

The genes are TRBV19 and TRBJ2-7; D perhaps matches TRBD1 (6 bases). Germline V gives CDR1 LNHDA, CDR2 SQIVND (reference sequence). Trimming left V 9 bases short and J 3 bases short, with 21 bases between. The CDR3 consists of 15 residues. For the CDR3, the DNA is TGTGCCAGGGCCAGGGGTTGGGGTCTGTACTACGAGCAGTACTTC. Translated, it gives CARARGWGLYYEQYF.

This chain uses TRBV6-1 with TRBJ1-2, with 11 nucleotides matching TRBD1. CDR3 length equals 15 residues. V gave up 1 base and J gave up 8 bases; unmatched junction bases: 6. Looked up from germline, CDR1 is MNHNS and CDR2 is SASEGT. The CDR3 spells CASSEGGQGARGYTF. The CDR3 DNA follows: TGTGCCAGCAGTGAAGGAGGACAGGGGGCGAGGGGCTACACCTTC.